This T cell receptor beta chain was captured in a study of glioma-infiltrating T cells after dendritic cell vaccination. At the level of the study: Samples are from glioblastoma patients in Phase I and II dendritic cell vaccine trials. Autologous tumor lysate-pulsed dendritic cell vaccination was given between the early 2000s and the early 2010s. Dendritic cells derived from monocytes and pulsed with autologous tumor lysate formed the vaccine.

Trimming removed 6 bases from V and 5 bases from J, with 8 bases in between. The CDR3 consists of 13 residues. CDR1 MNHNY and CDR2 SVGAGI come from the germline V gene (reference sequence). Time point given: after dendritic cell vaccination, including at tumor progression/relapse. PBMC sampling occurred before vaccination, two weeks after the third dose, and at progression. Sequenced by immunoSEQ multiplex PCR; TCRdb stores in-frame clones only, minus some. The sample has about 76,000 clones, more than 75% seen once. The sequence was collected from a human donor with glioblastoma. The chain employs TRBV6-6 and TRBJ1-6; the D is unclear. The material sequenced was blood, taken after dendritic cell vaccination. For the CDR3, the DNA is TGTGCCAGCAGATACAGAGATAATTCACCCCTCCACTTT. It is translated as CASRYRDNSPLHF.